Below, 11 T cell receptor beta chains from the same sample are listed, as sequenced in a study of PD-L1 blockade in urothelial cancer. Sample time point: pretreatment peripheral blood. The repertoire was sequenced with immunoSEQ multiplex PCR; TCRdb's copy has only in-frame clones and lacks some. The sample holds under 40,000 clones, around four fifths seen once. The material was PBMCs, obtained around atezolizumab (anti-PD-L1) treatment. The receptors derive from a man aged 55 to 69 with urothelial cancer.

This chain joins TRBV6-1 and TRBJ1-2; 10 bases agree with TRBD1. The V segment lost 5 bases and the J segment 2 bases; nucleotides outside the gene matches: 5. CDR3 length equals 15 residues. The germline CDR1 and CDR2 sequences are MNHNS and SASEGT. CDR3: CASSIGTGANYGYTF. The CDR3 bases are TGTGCCAGCAGTATAGGGACAGGGGCCAACTATGGCTACACCTTC.

This clone was counted a single time. The V gene is TRBV7-2, the J gene TRBJ1-2; maybe TRBD1 (6 bases). The ends were cut back, 5 bases at V and 5 bases at J, with 15 bases in the middle. The CDR3 sequence is 14 residues long. Germline assignment: CDR1 SGHTA and CDR2 FQGNSA. CDR3 bases: TGTGCCAGCAGCGCGTACAGGGTCCGGTATGGCTACACCTTC. This codes for CASSAYRVRYGYTF.

The rearrangement joins TRBV2 to TRBJ2-5; TRBD2 matches 8 bases. Trimming at V came to 6 bases and at J to 0 bases, leaving 9 bases not matched to a gene. The CDR3 has 16 amino acids. Germline V gene sequence: CDR1 SNHLY, CDR2 FYNNEI. The CDR3 loop is CASSPLSGANQETQYF. In nucleotides, the CDR3 is TGTGCCAGCAGCCCCCTTAGCGGGGCCAACCAAGAGACCCAGTACTTC. The complete variable domain, with remaining parts taken from reference TRBV2 and TRBJ2-5, reads EPEVTQTPSHQVTQMGQEVILRCVPISNHLYFYWYRQILGQKVEFLVSFYNNEISEKSEIFDDQFSVERPDGSNFTLKIRSTKLEDSAMYFCASSPLSGANQETQYFGPGTRLLVL.

The chain uses TRBV7-9 and TRBJ1-4, with a weak D call TRBD1 (5 bases). CDR3 length equals 13 residues. Between the trimmed V and J ends, which lost 5 bases and 5 bases, there was a span of 9 bases. Germline V lookup: CDR1 SEHNR, CDR2 FQNEAQ (reference sequence). The CDR3 region is CASSREGNEKLFF. The CDR3 DNA follows: TGTGCCAGCAGCCGGGAGGGGAATGAAAAACTGTTTTTT.

The chain recombines TRBV4-2 with TRBJ2-4, with 9 bases aligning to TRBD2. The CDR3 totals 17 residues. J gave up 0 bases and V 4 bases, and 7 bases lay outside the gene matches. Germline CDR1 is LGHNA and CDR2 is YNFKEQ. CDR3 protein: CASSPSGGLLAKNIQYF. For the CDR3, the DNA is TGTGCCAGCAGCCCGAGCGGGGGGCTCCTAGCCAAAAACATTCAGTACTTC.

This chain connects TRBV11-3 to TRBJ2-1; 12 bases agree with TRBD2. The V segment lost 1 base and the J segment 8 bases; nucleotides outside the gene matches: 12. Per germline, CDR1 SGHNT and CDR2 YENEEA. This CDR3 is 18 amino acids long. DNA of the CDR3: TGTGCCAGCAGCTTAGGGGCGGCTAGCGGGGGGGGTGAGGATGAGCAGTTCTTC. Translated: CASSLGAASGGGEDEQFF.

In this sample, this clone turned up once. DNA for the CDR3: TGTGCCAGCAGTTCAGGGGCGGTAGGGGGCTACACCTTC. Encoded protein: CASSSGAVGGYTF. The chain joins TRBV28 to TRBJ1-2; TRBD1 is a possible D gene (6 bases). V was cut by 4 bases and J by 8 bases, with 14 bases left in between. Per germline, CDR1 MDHEN and CDR2 SYDVKM. The CDR3 contains 13 residues.

V usage is TRBV5-1 and J usage is TRBJ2-3; 8 nucleotides match TRBD2. CDR1 and CDR2 from the germline V gene are SGHRS and YFSETQ. With 0 bases clipped from V and 0 bases from J, the junction kept 3 bases outside the gene matches. The CDR3 totals 16 residues. The CDR3 nucleotides are TGCGCCAGCAGCTTGGGGGCTAGCGGGAGCACAGATACGCAGTATTTT. This sequence encodes CASSLGASGSTDTQYF.

This chain uses TRBV5-6 with TRBJ2-5, with D possibly being TRBD2 (6 bases). Trimming cost V 4 bases and J 5 bases, with 21 bases left between them. Germline V gives CDR1 SGHDT, CDR2 YYEEEE. The CDR3 is 16 amino acids. The CDR3 nucleotides read TGTGCCAGCAGCGCCTCCGGGGGTGGCCTCGGGGAGACCCAGTACTTC. Encoded protein: CASSASGGGLGETQYF.

The chain recombines TRBV2 with TRBJ1-2; a possible D gene is TRBD1 (6 bases). The CDR3 runs 15 residues. CDR1 is SNHLY, CDR2 FYNNEI, per germline. Trimming removed 5 bases from V and 1 base from J, with 14 bases in between. Here the CDR3 reads CASSMRQEINYGYTF. Written as DNA, the CDR3 is TGTGCCAGCAGTATGAGACAGGAGATTAACTATGGCTACACCTTC.

The chain is built from TRBV5-6 and TRBJ2-3; the D gene is possibly TRBD2 (6 bases). Trimming removed 4 bases from V and 8 bases from J, with 14 bases in between. Germline values: CDR1 SGHDT, CDR2 YYEEEE. The CDR3 length is 13 residues. CDR3 region: CASSGKMGGTQYF. The CDR3 bases are TGTGCCAGCAGCGGGAAGATGGGGGGTACGCAGTATTTT.